The sample holds a few counts of the clone carrying this T cell receptor beta chain. Antigen: not known. The data derive from a study of CD8 T cells in ankylosing spondylitis. Broader study findings: Apparently characteristic of ankylosing spondylitis blood was a TCR beta motif (under ten highly homologous variants).

TCRdb re-called the 5' RACE reads with MiXCR, one entry per CDR3 protein. The sample has approximately 550,000 distinct CDR3 sequences; about 13% are singletons. Trimming at V came to 6 bases and at J to 8 bases, leaving 13 bases not matched to a gene. This CDR3 has 15 residues. The genes are TRBV12-3 or TRBV12-4 and TRBJ1-1; 9 nucleotides agree with TRBD1. Sequencing was done on a sample of blood, either unsorted or a sorted T cell fraction (not recorded which). The source is a male donor with ankylosing spondylitis. This CDR3 is CASSRTGQGFIEAFF. The CDR3 DNA sequence: TGTGCCAGCAGCCGGACGGGACAGGGTTTTATCGAAGCTTTCTTT.